These 9 T cell receptor beta chains originate from one sample sequenced in a study of cytomegalovirus exposure and HLA in healthy donors. 60 Vbeta and 13 Jbeta primers were used in PCR. Libraries were prepared by immunoSEQ multiplex PCR; TCRdb keeps only in-frame clonotypes and omits some of them. The table includes roughly 120,000 clones, about 79% detected once. Sequencing was performed on PBMCs. These receptors all come from a man aged 30 to 39 in good health and CMV-seropositive.

V gene TRBV28 combines with J gene TRBJ1-3; D might be TRBD1 (6 bases). CDR3 length: 15 amino acids. Trimming shortened V by 7 bases and J by 3 bases, and 16 bases separated the two germline ends. CDR1 is MDHEN, CDR2 SYDVKM, per germline. The CDR3 reads CASKQQGFIGNTIYF. The DNA of the CDR3 is TGTGCCAGCAAGCAACAGGGCTTCATTGGAAACACCATATATTTT.

This clone occurred once. The V gene is TRBV20-1, the J gene TRBJ1-1, with D possibly being TRBD1 (5 bases). Germline V gene lookup returns CDR1 DFQATT and CDR2 SNEGSKA (reference sequence). The CDR3 sequence is 11 residues long. In DNA, the CDR3 is TGCAGGGTCAGGGAAAACACTGAAGCTTTCTTT. Translated, it gives CRVRENTEAFF.

This clone is a singleton in its sample. CDR3 in DNA: TGTGCCAGCAGTCGAATCCGGGACAGGGCTGAAAAACTGTTTTTT. Translating gives CASSRIRDRAEKLFF. The chain combines TRBV14 with TRBJ1-4; 9 nucleotides match TRBD1. The CDR3 loop spans 15 amino acids. The V gene's germline CDR1 is SGHDN and CDR2 FVKESK. V was pared by 6 bases and J by 7 bases, with 9 bases of the junction left unmatched.

The chain has TRBV2 and TRBJ1-5; a weak D match, TRBD1 (5 bases). The germline V gene encodes CDR1 SNHLY and CDR2 FYNNEI. The V and J ends lost 4 bases and 1 base respectively, with 8 bases between them. The CDR3 sequence is 14 residues long. The CDR3 region has the DNA TGTGCCAGCAGTGGACAGATAAGCAATCAGCCCCAGCATTTT. Encoded protein: CASSGQISNQPQHF.

The chain joins TRBV27 to TRBJ2-3; 11 bases line up with TRBD1. V trimming: 5 bases; J trimming: 5 bases; junction bases outside the gene matches: 15. The CDR3 is 18 amino acids. In germline, CDR1 is MNHEY, CDR2 SMNVEV (reference sequence). The CDR3 protein is CASSPINSDRGLGDTQYF. In DNA, the CDR3 is TGTGCCAGCAGTCCCATAAACTCGGACAGGGGGCTTGGAGATACGCAGTATTTT.

The chain has TRBV6-6 and TRBJ2-7, with D possibly matching TRBD2 (6 bases). The V gene's germline CDR1 is MNHNY and CDR2 SVGAGI (reference sequence). This CDR3 contains 13 residues. V was trimmed by 4 bases and J by 5 bases, leaving 12 bases between them. The CDR3 protein is CASSSLGGDEQYF. The DNA for the CDR3 is TGTGCCAGCAGTTCCCTGGGCGGGGACGAGCAGTACTTC.

This chain joins TRBV11-3 and TRBJ2-3, with TRBD2 identical over 8 bases. V dropped 2 bases and J dropped 4; count of bases not matched to a gene: 2. The CDR3 loop spans 14 amino acids. CDR1 is SGHNT and CDR2 is YENEEA in the germline V gene. CDR3 nucleotide sequence: TGTGCCAGCAGCTTACCGGGGGGGCCAGATACGCAGTATTTT. Its translation: CASSLPGGPDTQYF.

This chain links TRBV9 with TRBJ2-3; 8 nucleotides align to TRBD2. Trimming cost V 1 base and J 5 bases; bases outside gene matches: 6. There are 15 residues in the CDR3. The germline V gene encodes CDR1 SGDLS and CDR2 YYNGEE. DNA of the CDR3: TGTGCCAGCAGCGTACGGGGGGGCCGGTTAGATACGCAGTATTTT. Translation: CASSVRGGRLDTQYF.

This chain uses TRBV7-9 with TRBJ2-1; 9 positions agree with TRBD1. V was clipped by 7 bases and J by 8 bases; unmatched bases: 9. Germline CDR1 SEHNR, CDR2 FQNEAQ (reference sequence). The CDR3 length is 14 residues. CDR3 in DNA: TGTGCCAGCACCGATACAGGGGGCAGCGATGAGCAGTTCTTC. Translating it yields CASTDTGGSDEQFF.